These T cell receptor beta chains were read from a single sample in a study of blood T cell repertoires in COVID-19. Only in-frame clones appear in the TCRdb table, and some are missing; sequencing was by immunoSEQ multiplex PCR. Among some 290,000 clones listed, more than 90% were seen once. The sequencing sample was made of PBMCs or T cells enriched from blood (not recorded which). The origin of the receptors is a young woman who had been exposed to COVID-19. The CDR3 runs from the conserved cysteine through the conserved F or W. Fields, in order: D gene, V gene, clone size, J gene, CDR3 protein, CDR3 DNA. The D gene is left open where the match is weak. Clone size is given for some rows only: seen once, a few or many times, or a class if the clone is expanded.

d_gene: TRBD1
v_gene: TRBV10-1
abundance: .
j_gene: TRBJ2-2
CDR3aa: CASRYPGTGTGELFF
CDR3nt: TGCGCCAGCCGTTACCCAGGGACAGGGACCGGGGAGCTGTTTTTT

d_gene: TRBD1
v_gene: TRBV5-1
abundance: .
j_gene: TRBJ2-5
CDR3aa: CASSWAGGQETQYF
CDR3nt: TGCGCCAGCAGCTGGGCAGGGGGCCAAGAGACCCAGTACTTC

d_gene: .
v_gene: TRBV7-2
abundance: few
j_gene: TRBJ2-3
CDR3aa: CASSLWRGGDVTQYF
CDR3nt: TGTGCCAGCAGCTTATGGAGGGGGGGCGATGTTACGCAGTATTTT

d_gene: .
v_gene: TRBV18
abundance: .
j_gene: TRBJ2-7
CDR3aa: CASSPRQKPYEQYF
CDR3nt: TGTGCCAGCTCACCTCGACAGAAACCCTACGAGCAGTACTTC

d_gene: .
v_gene: TRBV23-1
abundance: .
j_gene: TRBJ1-3
CDR3aa: CASSLMGHCSGNTIYF
CDR3nt: TGCGCCAGCAGCCTCATGGGCCACTGCTCTGGAAACACCATATATTTT

d_gene: .
v_gene: TRBV7-3
abundance: .
j_gene: TRBJ2-3
CDR3aa: CASSLGSTDTQYF
CDR3nt: TGTGCCAGCAGCTTAGGCAGCACAGATACGCAGTATTTT

d_gene: .
v_gene: TRBV9
abundance: .
j_gene: TRBJ2-7
CDR3aa: CASSPVGHLYEQYF
CDR3nt: TGTGCCAGCAGCCCAGTGGGACATCTCTACGAGCAGTACTTC

d_gene: .
v_gene: TRBV24-1
abundance: .
j_gene: TRBJ2-5
CDR3aa: CATSDADRGGAETQYF
CDR3nt: TGTGCCACCAGTGATGCCGACAGGGGAGGGGCAGAGACCCAGTACTTC

d_gene: TRBD1
v_gene: TRBV5-1
abundance: .
j_gene: TRBJ1-1
CDR3aa: CASNDANRGGAFF
CDR3nt: TGCGCCAGCAACGACGCCAACAGGGGTGGGGCTTTCTTT

d_gene: .
v_gene: TRBV6-5
abundance: once
j_gene: TRBJ1-2
CDR3aa: CASRKTYRDFPGYTF
CDR3nt: TGTGCCAGCAGAAAGACCTACAGGGATTTCCCTGGCTACACCTTC

d_gene: .
v_gene: TRBV5-3
abundance: .
j_gene: TRBJ1-4
CDR3aa: CARSCSGETNEKLFF
CDR3nt: TGTGCCAGAAGCTGCTCAGGGGAGACTAATGAAAAACTGTTTTTT

d_gene: TRBD1
v_gene: TRBV7-2
abundance: once
j_gene: TRBJ2-1
CDR3aa: CASSLWDRGLYNEQFF
CDR3nt: TGTGCCAGCAGCTTATGGGACAGGGGACTATACAATGAGCAGTTCTTC

d_gene: .
v_gene: TRBV5-1
abundance: .
j_gene: TRBJ2-1
CDR3aa: CASSPQGGVYNEQFF
CDR3nt: TGCGCCAGCAGCCCCCAGGGGGGAGTCTACAATGAGCAGTTCTTC

d_gene: .
v_gene: TRBV4-3
abundance: .
j_gene: TRBJ1-2
CDR3aa: CASSQAGGYTF
CDR3nt: TGCGCCAGCAGCCAGGCAGGGGGCTACACCTTC

d_gene: .
v_gene: TRBV19
abundance: once
j_gene: TRBJ1-1
CDR3aa: CASSPQRDTEAFF
CDR3nt: TGTGCCAGTAGTCCCCAACGAGACACTGAAGCTTTCTTT

d_gene: .
v_gene: TRBV3-1/TRBV3-2
abundance: .
j_gene: TRBJ2-5
CDR3aa: CASSQSLAQETQYF
CDR3nt: TGTGCCAGCAGCCAAAGTCTAGCCCAAGAGACCCAGTACTTC

d_gene: TRBD1
v_gene: TRBV6-5
abundance: .
j_gene: TRBJ1-1
CDR3aa: CASWLSGGGMAEAFF
CDR3nt: TGTGCCAGCTGGCTGTCAGGGGGCGGGATGGCTGAAGCTTTCTTT

d_gene: TRBD1
v_gene: TRBV7-6
abundance: .
j_gene: TRBJ1-5
CDR3aa: CASSLGQGAGQPQHF
CDR3nt: TGTGCCAGCAGCCTCGGACAGGGGGCGGGTCAGCCCCAGCATTTT

d_gene: TRBD1
v_gene: TRBV5-1
abundance: few
j_gene: TRBJ1-1
CDR3aa: CASSPGRQGRDTEAFF
CDR3nt: TGCGCCAGCAGCCCCGGCCGACAGGGACGGGACACTGAAGCTTTCTTT

d_gene: TRBD1
v_gene: TRBV5-1
abundance: .
j_gene: TRBJ1-4
CDR3aa: CASSLGGTATNEKLFF
CDR3nt: TGCGCCAGCAGCCTTGGCGGGACAGCAACTAATGAAAAACTGTTTTTT

d_gene: .
v_gene: TRBV6-5
abundance: .
j_gene: TRBJ2-7
CDR3aa: CASSYSGGLSYEQYF
CDR3nt: TGTGCCAGCAGTTATAGTGGGGGCCTGTCCTACGAGCAGTACTTC

d_gene: .
v_gene: TRBV2
abundance: .
j_gene: TRBJ1-5
CDR3aa: CASSEWSENQPQHF
CDR3nt: TGTGCCAGCAGTGAATGGTCAGAAAATCAGCCCCAGCATTTT

d_gene: TRBD1
v_gene: TRBV3-1/TRBV3-2
abundance: few
j_gene: TRBJ1-1
CDR3aa: CASSLGTGAEAFF
CDR3nt: TGTGCCAGCAGCCTCGGGACAGGGGCTGAAGCTTTCTTT

d_gene: TRBD2
v_gene: TRBV4-1
abundance: once
j_gene: TRBJ2-1
CDR3aa: CASSQGGHSGGPYNEQFF
CDR3nt: TGCGCCAGCAGCCAAGGGGGACATAGCGGGGGGCCCTACAATGAGCAGTTCTTC

d_gene: .
v_gene: TRBV4-1
abundance: .
j_gene: TRBJ1-5
CDR3aa: CASSQAPPGEVGSNQPQHF
CDR3nt: TGCGCCAGCAGCCAAGCCCCGCCAGGGGAAGTGGGTAGCAATCAGCCCCAGCATTTT

d_gene: TRBD1
v_gene: TRBV19
abundance: once
j_gene: TRBJ1-6
CDR3aa: CASSIVTGSSYNSPLHF
CDR3nt: TGTGCCAGTAGTATTGTGACAGGGAGCTCCTATAATTCACCCCTCCACTTT

d_gene: .
v_gene: TRBV5-1
abundance: few
j_gene: TRBJ2-2
CDR3aa: CASSLPGQLNTGELFF
CDR3nt: TGCGCCAGCAGCTTACCCGGACAGCTAAACACCGGGGAGCTGTTTTTT

d_gene: TRBD2
v_gene: TRBV4-1
abundance: .
j_gene: TRBJ2-5
CDR3aa: CASSLAGPPQETQYF
CDR3nt: TGCGCCAGCAGCCTAGCGGGACCGCCCCAAGAGACCCAGTACTTC

d_gene: .
v_gene: TRBV4-1
abundance: once
j_gene: TRBJ2-6
CDR3aa: CASSLNRFRSSGANVLTF
CDR3nt: TGCGCCAGCAGCCTTAACAGGTTTAGGAGCTCTGGGGCCAACGTCCTGACTTTC

d_gene: .
v_gene: TRBV5-5
abundance: .
j_gene: TRBJ2-7
CDR3aa: CASSLAPRTTYEQYF
CDR3nt: TGTGCCAGCAGCTTGGCCCCCCGGACTACCTACGAGCAGTACTTC

d_gene: .
v_gene: TRBV19
abundance: .
j_gene: TRBJ1-1
CDR3aa: CASSLTDNTEAFF
CDR3nt: TGTGCCAGTAGTTTGACAGATAACACTGAAGCTTTCTTT

d_gene: TRBD2
v_gene: TRBV5-8
abundance: .
j_gene: TRBJ2-7
CDR3aa: CASSPGGFRNQNEQYF
CDR3nt: TGTGCCAGCAGCCCGGGGGGGTTCCGGAACCAAAACGAGCAGTACTTC

d_gene: .
v_gene: TRBV9
abundance: .
j_gene: TRBJ1-2
CDR3aa: CASSASSNSYGYTF
CDR3nt: TGTGCCAGCAGCGCCAGTTCTAACAGCTATGGCTACACCTTC

d_gene: TRBD2
v_gene: TRBV4-1
abundance: .
j_gene: TRBJ2-3
CDR3aa: CASSPPSGTDTQYF
CDR3nt: TGCGCCAGCAGCCCACCTAGCGGAACAGATACGCAGTATTTT

d_gene: .
v_gene: TRBV21-1
abundance: .
j_gene: TRBJ1-6
CDR3aa: CASSKTGLLGRGSNSPLHF
CDR3nt: TGTGCCAGCAGCAAAACGGGCCTTCTCGGGCGGGGATCGAATTCACCCCTCCACTTT

d_gene: .
v_gene: TRBV19
abundance: .
j_gene: TRBJ1-6
CDR3aa: CASSLRQAYNSPLHF
CDR3nt: TGTGCCAGTAGTCTCCGACAGGCTTATAATTCACCCCTCCACTTT

d_gene: .
v_gene: TRBV5-1
abundance: .
j_gene: TRBJ2-3
CDR3aa: CASSLSTDTQYF
CDR3nt: TGCGCCAGCAGCCTCAGCACAGATACGCAGTATTTT